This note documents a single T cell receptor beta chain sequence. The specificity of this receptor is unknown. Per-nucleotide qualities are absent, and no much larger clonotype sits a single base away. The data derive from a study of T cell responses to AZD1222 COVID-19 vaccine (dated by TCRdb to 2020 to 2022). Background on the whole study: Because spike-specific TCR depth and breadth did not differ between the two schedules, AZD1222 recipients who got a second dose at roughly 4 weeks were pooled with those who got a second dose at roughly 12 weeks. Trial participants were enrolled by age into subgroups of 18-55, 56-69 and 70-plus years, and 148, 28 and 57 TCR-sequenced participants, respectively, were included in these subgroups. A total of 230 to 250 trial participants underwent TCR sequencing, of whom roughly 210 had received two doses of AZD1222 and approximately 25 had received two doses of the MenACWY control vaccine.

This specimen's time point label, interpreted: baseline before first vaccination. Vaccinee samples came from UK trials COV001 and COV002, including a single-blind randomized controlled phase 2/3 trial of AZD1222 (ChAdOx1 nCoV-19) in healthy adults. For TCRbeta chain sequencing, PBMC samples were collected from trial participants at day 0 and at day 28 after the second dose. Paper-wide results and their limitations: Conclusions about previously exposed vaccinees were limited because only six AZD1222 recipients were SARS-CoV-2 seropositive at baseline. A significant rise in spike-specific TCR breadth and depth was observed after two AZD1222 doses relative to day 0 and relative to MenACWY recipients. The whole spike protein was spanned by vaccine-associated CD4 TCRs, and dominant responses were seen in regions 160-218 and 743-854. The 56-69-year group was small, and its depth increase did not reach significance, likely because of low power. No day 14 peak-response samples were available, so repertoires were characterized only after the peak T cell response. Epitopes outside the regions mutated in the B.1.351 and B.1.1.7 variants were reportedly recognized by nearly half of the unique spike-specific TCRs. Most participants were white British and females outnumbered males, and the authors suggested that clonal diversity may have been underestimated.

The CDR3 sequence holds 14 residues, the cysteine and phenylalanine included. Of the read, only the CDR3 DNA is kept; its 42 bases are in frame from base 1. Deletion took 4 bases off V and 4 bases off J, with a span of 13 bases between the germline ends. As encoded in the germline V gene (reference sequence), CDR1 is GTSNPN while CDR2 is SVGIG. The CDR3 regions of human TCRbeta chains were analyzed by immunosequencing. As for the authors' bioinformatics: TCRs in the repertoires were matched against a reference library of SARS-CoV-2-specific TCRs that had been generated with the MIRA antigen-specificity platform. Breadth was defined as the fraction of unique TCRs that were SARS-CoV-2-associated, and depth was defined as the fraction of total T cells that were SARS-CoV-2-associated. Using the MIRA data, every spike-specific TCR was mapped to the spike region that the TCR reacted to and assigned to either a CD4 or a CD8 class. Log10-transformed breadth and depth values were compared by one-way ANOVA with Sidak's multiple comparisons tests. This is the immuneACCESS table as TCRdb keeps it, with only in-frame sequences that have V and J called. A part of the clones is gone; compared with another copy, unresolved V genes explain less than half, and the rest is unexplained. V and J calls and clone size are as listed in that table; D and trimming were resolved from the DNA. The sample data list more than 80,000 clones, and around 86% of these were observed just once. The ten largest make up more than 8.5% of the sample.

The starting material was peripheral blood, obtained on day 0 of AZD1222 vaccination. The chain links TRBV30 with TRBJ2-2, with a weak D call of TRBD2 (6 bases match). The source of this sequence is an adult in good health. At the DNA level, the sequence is TGTGCCTGGACCGTCGCCGGGAGCACCGGGGAGCTGTTTTTT. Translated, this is CAWTVAGSTGELFF.